The sequence of this TCR beta chain was determined in a study of vaccination and CD4 T cells after COVID-19. Time point in this sample: late sampling 161 to 241 days after vaccination in a few convalescent patients. Described treatment: 10-day PBMC culture with coronavirus spike peptide pools or control peptides (ViraFEST assay). Study-wide results and limits: Among those convalescent, a median roughly 90% of reactive clones emerged solely post-vaccination.

Once obtained from cultured CD4+ T cells, the DNA was sequenced using the Oncomine TCR Beta short-read assay. TCRdb redid the calling of the PCR reads with MiXCR, one entry per CDR3 protein. The data hold more than 20,000 distinct CDR3 sequences, with less than 35% observed a single time. As regards this clonotype: Its antigen is still unknown.

The CDR3 sequence is 11 residues long. Trimming took off 4 bases at V and 4 bases at J, with 4 bases between the two ends. CDR1 is ENHRY, CDR2 SYGVKD, per germline. V and J are TRBV10-3 and TRBJ1-2, with unresolved D. The sequences come from CD4+ T cells from blood, cultured in vitro, collected about 7 months after SARS-CoV-2 vaccination. The source is a human donor who had recovered from COVID-19. CDR3 nucleotides: TGTGCCATCAGTGTGGGCTATGGCTACACCTTC. Its translation: CAISVGYGYTF.